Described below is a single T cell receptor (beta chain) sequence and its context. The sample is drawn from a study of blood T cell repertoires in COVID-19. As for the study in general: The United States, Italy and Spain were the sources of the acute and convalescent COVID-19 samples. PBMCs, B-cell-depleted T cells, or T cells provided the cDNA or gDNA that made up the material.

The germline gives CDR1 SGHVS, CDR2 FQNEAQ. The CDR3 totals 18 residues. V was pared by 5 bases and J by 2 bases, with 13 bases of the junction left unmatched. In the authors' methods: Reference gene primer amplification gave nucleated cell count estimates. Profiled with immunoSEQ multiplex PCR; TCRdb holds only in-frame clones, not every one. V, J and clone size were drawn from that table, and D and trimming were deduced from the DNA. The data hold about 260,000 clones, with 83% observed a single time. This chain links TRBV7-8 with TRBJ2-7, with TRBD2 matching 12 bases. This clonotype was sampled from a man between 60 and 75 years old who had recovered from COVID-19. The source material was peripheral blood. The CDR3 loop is CASSTNRLAGGRAYEQYF. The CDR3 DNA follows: TGTGCCAGCAGCACAAATCGGCTAGCGGGAGGGCGGGCCTACGAGCAGTACTTC.